Sequencing of this T cell receptor (beta chain) was carried out in a study of radiotherapy plus CTLA-4 blockade in lung cancer. Study summary: Disease control reached 30% to 35%, with objective responses in roughly 19%.

The CDR3 runs to 12 residues. V lost 7 bases, J lost 5 bases, and 11 bases lay in between. Germline V CDR1 and CDR2: MNHEY, SVGAGI. Overall study findings and caveats: Reportedly, early blood T cell clone dynamics best predicted response, with interferon-beta. Clones of tumor-derived TCRs expanded in blood after radiotherapy plus ipilimumab.

The table came from immunoSEQ multiplex PCR; TCRdb's copy has only in-frame clones and leaves some out. The sample holds 75,000 to 100,000 clones, approximately 78% seen once. For this clone: Its target is unknown.

The V gene is TRBV6-5, the J gene TRBJ2-5; no firm D call. The receptor was derived from a human donor with non-small cell lung cancer who had a partial response to radiotherapy plus ipilimumab. Sequenced material: peripheral blood, taken from a patient treated with radiotherapy plus ipilimumab. The CDR3 sequence: CASTSPGETQYF. The CDR3 DNA reads as TGTGCCAGCACCTCTCCCGGGGAGACCCAGTACTTC.